Listed below are T cell receptor beta chains from one sample, sequenced in a study of identical twins. TCRdb passed the 5' RACE reads through MiXCR, listing each CDR3 protein once. The data hold 1.5 million to 2 million distinct CDR3 sequences, with under 35% observed a single time. The specimen sequenced was cord blood. The receptors derive from a newborn girl in good health. CDR3s include the opening cysteine and the closing phenylalanine or tryptophan. Fields, in order: J gene, V gene, D gene, clone size, CDR3 protein, CDR3 DNA. D genes are given only for firm matches. Clone size is shown for a subset of rows, as once, few, many or a class of expanded clone.

J: TRBJ2-7
V: TRBV4-1
D: TRBD1
size: few
CDR3: CASSQDNQGVYEQYF
DNA: TGCGCCAGCAGCCAAGATAATCAGGGGGTCTACGAGCAGTACTTC

J: TRBJ2-3
V: TRBV7-9
D: .
size: many
CDR3: CASSPPLVDTQYF
DNA: TGTGCCAGCAGCCCGCCGTTGGTGGATACGCAGTATTTT

J: TRBJ2-2
V: TRBV7-8
D: TRBD2
size: .
CDR3: CASSPTRGLAVGELFF
DNA: TGTGCCAGCAGCCCAACACGGGGACTAGCTGTCGGGGAGCTGTTTTTT

J: TRBJ2-1
V: TRBV24-1
D: .
size: few
CDR3: CATSDFVNGPKQFF
DNA: TGTGCCACCAGTGATTTTGTGAATGGTCCGAAGCAGTTCTTC

J: TRBJ2-7
V: TRBV4-2
D: TRBD2
size: many
CDR3: CASSQARIRLAGDHEQYF
DNA: TGTGCCAGCAGCCAAGCTCGAATACGACTAGCGGGAGATCACGAGCAGTACTTC

J: TRBJ1-4
V: TRBV28
D: .
size: .
CDR3: CASSRTVNEKLFF
DNA: TGTGCCAGTTCAAGGACGGTTAATGAAAAACTGTTTTTT

J: TRBJ1-5
V: TRBV6-2/TRBV6-3
D: TRBD1
size: .
CDR3: CASSYSRDRGLSNQPQHF
DNA: TGTGCCAGCAGTTACTCGAGGGACAGGGGGCTGAGCAATCAGCCCCAGCATTTT

J: TRBJ2-4
V: TRBV4-1
D: .
size: many
CDR3: CASSQVSMRVAKNIQYF
DNA: TGCGCCAGCAGCCAAGTCTCCATGCGGGTAGCCAAAAACATTCAGTACTTC

J: TRBJ2-5
V: TRBV14
D: .
size: many
CDR3: CASSQVGMYQETQYF
DNA: TGTGCCAGCAGCCAAGTGGGGATGTACCAAGAGACCCAGTACTTC

J: TRBJ2-6
V: TRBV7-2
D: TRBD1
size: few
CDR3: CASSLPGQGRSGANVLTF
DNA: TGTGCCAGCAGCTTACCAGGACAGGGGCGCTCTGGGGCCAACGTCCTGACTTTC

J: TRBJ2-1
V: TRBV2
D: TRBD1
size: .
CDR3: CASSADRGVNHEQFF
DNA: TGTGCCAGCAGTGCCGACAGGGGAGTAAATCATGAGCAGTTCTTC

J: TRBJ2-5
V: TRBV4-2
D: TRBD1
size: few
CDR3: CASSQGQAGETQYF
DNA: TGTGCCAGCAGCCAGGGACAGGCGGGAGAGACCCAGTACTTC

J: TRBJ2-3
V: TRBV5-1
D: TRBD2
size: .
CDR3: CASSLGFRLAGVEGTDTQYF
DNA: TGCGCCAGCAGCTTGGGATTTCGACTAGCGGGAGTAGAAGGGACAGATACGCAGTATTTT

J: TRBJ2-1
V: TRBV5-4
D: TRBD2
size: .
CDR3: CASSGVSSGASYNEQFF
DNA: TGTGCCAGCAGCGGAGTTTCTAGCGGCGCCTCCTACAATGAGCAGTTCTTC

J: TRBJ2-3
V: TRBV6-2/TRBV6-3
D: .
size: few
CDR3: CASSYRRLSTDTQYF
DNA: TGTGCCAGCAGTTACCGGCGGCTTAGCACAGATACGCAGTATTTT

J: TRBJ1-3
V: TRBV10-3
D: .
size: .
CDR3: CAISLRDGNTIYF
DNA: TGTGCCATCAGTCTCAGAGATGGAAACACCATATATTTT

J: TRBJ1-5
V: TRBV10-3
D: .
size: .
CDR3: CAISDGLAGNSNQPQHF
DNA: TGTGCCATCAGTGACGGGTTGGCAGGGAATAGCAATCAGCCCCAGCATTTT

J: TRBJ2-3
V: TRBV6-1
D: .
size: .
CDR3: CASRTEGGTQYF
DNA: TGTGCCAGCAGGACCGAGGGAGGTACGCAGTATTTT

J: TRBJ1-2
V: TRBV6-6
D: .
size: .
CDR3: CASSLKSQAGTF
DNA: TGTGCCAGCAGTCTTAAGTCTCAGGCAGGGACCTTC

J: TRBJ2-4
V: TRBV6-5
D: .
size: many
CDR3: CASSYSNIQYF
DNA: TGTGCCAGCAGTTACTCGAACATTCAGTACTTC

J: TRBJ2-3
V: TRBV4-2
D: TRBD2
size: .
CDR3: CASSRLSSGRDTQYF
DNA: TGTGCCAGCAGCCGGCTGAGTAGCGGGAGAGATACGCAGTATTTT

J: TRBJ1-4
V: TRBV6-1
D: .
size: few
CDR3: CASNRFNEKLFF
DNA: TGTGCCAGCAACCGGTTTAATGAAAAACTGTTTTTT

J: TRBJ2-7
V: TRBV19
D: .
size: .
CDR3: CARGVPSYEQYF
DNA: TGTGCCAGGGGTGTGCCCTCCTACGAGCAGTACTTC

J: TRBJ1-2
V: TRBV4-1
D: TRBD1
size: few
CDR3: CASTLVFTGGGYTF
DNA: TGCGCCAGCACCCTAGTGTTTACAGGGGGCGGCTACACCTTC

J: TRBJ2-3
V: TRBV28
D: .
size: many
CDR3: CASSSPLGDTQYF
DNA: TGTGCCAGCAGTTCTCCATTAGGAGATACGCAGTATTTT

J: TRBJ2-7
V: TRBV13
D: .
size: .
CDR3: CASSFRRGDEQYF
DNA: TGTGCCAGCAGCTTTAGGAGGGGCGACGAGCAGTACTTC

J: TRBJ1-2
V: TRBV3-1
D: .
size: few
CDR3: CASMRRNGYTF
DNA: TGTGCCAGCATGAGGAGAAATGGCTACACCTTC

J: TRBJ2-1
V: TRBV20-1
D: TRBD2
size: .
CDR3: CSARALAGGSSPNEQFF
DNA: TGCAGTGCTAGGGCCCTAGCGGGGGGGTCCAGCCCCAATGAGCAGTTCTTC

J: TRBJ2-7
V: TRBV9
D: .
size: .
CDR3: CASSVGLGEVWYEQYF
DNA: TGTGCCAGCAGCGTAGGTTTGGGGGAGGTGTGGTACGAGCAGTACTTC

J: TRBJ2-7
V: TRBV28
D: .
size: .
CDR3: CASSNRQGGEQYF
DNA: TGTGCCAGCAGTAACCGCCAGGGTGGCGAGCAGTACTTC

J: TRBJ2-7
V: TRBV20-1
D: TRBD1
size: few
CDR3: CSARGQGALREQYF
DNA: TGCAGTGCTAGGGGACAGGGGGCGCTCCGCGAGCAGTACTTC

J: TRBJ1-4
V: TRBV6-1
D: .
size: .
CDR3: CASIRAATNEKLFF
DNA: TGTGCCAGCATCCGAGCGGCAACTAATGAAAAACTGTTTTTT

J: TRBJ1-1
V: TRBV29-1
D: TRBD1
size: few
CDR3: CSVDGDRRGLNTEAFF
DNA: TGCAGCGTTGACGGGGACAGGAGAGGACTGAACACTGAAGCTTTCTTT

J: TRBJ1-1
V: TRBV5-1
D: .
size: few
CDR3: CASSRMGWNTEAFF
DNA: TGCGCCAGCAGTCGGATGGGGTGGAACACTGAAGCTTTCTTT

J: TRBJ2-1
V: TRBV6-5
D: TRBD2
size: few
CDR3: CASSYSLGLAGVSYNEQFF
DNA: TGTGCCAGCAGTTACTCCTTGGGACTAGCGGGAGTTTCCTACAATGAGCAGTTCTTC

J: TRBJ1-5
V: TRBV7-9
D: .
size: .
CDR3: CASSHTRGQPQHF
DNA: TGTGCCAGCAGCCACACAAGGGGGCAGCCCCAGCATTTT

J: TRBJ2-7
V: TRBV20-1
D: TRBD1
size: few
CDR3: CSARSPGQGPPDEQYF
DNA: TGCAGTGCTAGATCTCCGGGACAGGGGCCCCCCGACGAGCAGTACTTC

J: TRBJ2-3
V: TRBV12-3/TRBV12-4
D: TRBD2
size: .
CDR3: CASSSGGRTDAQYF
DNA: TGTGCCAGCAGTTCGGGGGGGCGCACAGATGCGCAGTATTTT

J: TRBJ2-5
V: TRBV12-3/TRBV12-4
D: .
size: .
CDR3: CASSFHGGRETQYF
DNA: TGTGCCAGCAGTTTCCACGGAGGGAGAGAGACCCAGTACTTC

J: TRBJ2-5
V: TRBV5-1
D: TRBD2
size: .
CDR3: CASSLSGTIRETQYF
DNA: TGCGCCAGCAGCTTGTCAGGGACTATCAGAGAGACCCAGTACTTC

J: TRBJ2-5
V: TRBV4-1
D: TRBD2
size: .
CDR3: CASRQRLAGGETQYF
DNA: TGCGCCAGCAGGCAACGACTAGCGGGAGGAGAGACCCAGTACTTC

J: TRBJ1-2
V: TRBV7-9
D: TRBD1
size: .
CDR3: CASSLALTGYGYTF
DNA: TGTGCCAGCAGCTTAGCCCTGACAGGGTATGGCTACACCTTC

J: TRBJ2-4
V: TRBV6-5
D: TRBD1
size: .
CDR3: CASSTGQEKNIQYF
DNA: TGTGCCAGCAGCACCGGACAGGAAAAAAACATTCAGTACTTC

J: TRBJ2-7
V: TRBV24-1
D: .
size: few
CDR3: CATSDPLSYEQYF
DNA: TGTGCCACCAGTGACCCCCTTTCTTACGAGCAGTACTTC

J: TRBJ2-1
V: TRBV7-2
D: TRBD1
size: few
CDR3: CASSPMDRKQFF
DNA: TGTGCCAGCAGCCCGATGGACAGGAAGCAGTTCTTC

J: TRBJ1-2
V: TRBV18
D: .
size: few
CDR3: CASSPPGPTNYGYTF
DNA: TGTGCCAGCTCACCACCAGGGCCGACTAACTATGGCTACACCTTC

J: TRBJ2-1
V: TRBV2
D: .
size: .
CDR3: CASSGLSAQETQFF
DNA: TGTGCCAGCAGTGGATTGTCGGCGCAAGAGACCCAGTTCTTC

J: TRBJ2-1
V: TRBV20-1
D: TRBD2
size: few
CDR3: CSALTSGFNEQFF
DNA: TGCAGTGCTCTAACTAGCGGGTTTAATGAGCAGTTCTTC

J: TRBJ2-5
V: TRBV15
D: .
size: .
CDR3: CATSPRRIETQYF
DNA: TGTGCCACCAGCCCTCGTAGGATCGAGACCCAGTACTTC

J: TRBJ2-1
V: TRBV4-2
D: TRBD2
size: few
CDR3: CASSQGLAGEGAYNEQFF
DNA: TGTGCCAGCAGCCAGGGACTAGCGGGAGAAGGTGCCTACAATGAGCAGTTCTTC

J: TRBJ2-5
V: TRBV12-3/TRBV12-4
D: .
size: .
CDR3: CASSFRGLGETQYF
DNA: TGTGCCAGCAGTTTTAGGGGTTTGGGAGAGACCCAGTACTTC

J: TRBJ2-7
V: TRBV5-4
D: TRBD1
size: .
CDR3: CASSLAPGQSSYEQYF
DNA: TGTGCCAGCAGCTTGGCCCCGGGACAGAGCTCCTACGAGCAGTACTTC

J: TRBJ1-1
V: TRBV20-1
D: TRBD1
size: few
CDR3: CSARARQGTNTEAFF
DNA: TGCAGTGCTAGAGCCCGACAGGGGACGAACACTGAAGCTTTCTTT

J: TRBJ2-1
V: TRBV2
D: TRBD2
size: .
CDR3: CASSEVLSGRAVYNEQFF
DNA: TGTGCCAGCAGTGAAGTCCTTAGCGGGAGGGCCGTGTACAATGAGCAGTTCTTC